The sequence of this T cell receptor (beta chain) was determined in a study of blood T cell repertoires in COVID-19. Researchers sorted participants into cohorts using their self-reported clinical history. Resolution of symptoms, clearance, or two negative PCRs was present in recovered Cohort 3 donors. The protocol was immunoSEQ multiplex PCR, while the TCRdb copy is restricted to in-frame clones and leaves out a portion. The data hold 160,000 or so clones, with 88% observed a single time. The CDR3 consists of 14 residues. The V end was cut by 0 bases, the J end by 0 bases, with 8 bases between. Looked up from germline, CDR1 is SQVTM and CDR2 is ANQGSEA.

V usage is TRBV29-1 and J usage is TRBJ1-2; no clear D. This TCR was sampled from a woman between 45 and 60 years old who had recovered from COVID-19. Sample: PBMCs or T cells enriched from blood (not recorded which). The CDR3 DNA is TGCAGCGTTGAAGAGTCAGCGTCTAACTATGGCTACACCTTC. This translates into CSVEESASNYGYTF.